A single T cell receptor beta chain is shown here with its context. The sample comes from a study of blood T cell repertoires in COVID-19. Across the whole study: Collection of acute and convalescent COVID-19 samples took place in the United States, Italy and Spain. From T cells, B-cell-depleted T cells, or PBMCs came the material, which was cDNA or gDNA.

The Seattle patients joined while their infection was active and were tracked longitudinally afterward. Per germline, CDR1 LGHDT and CDR2 YNNKEL (reference sequence). V was clipped by 7 bases and J by 9 bases, with 26 bases between them. The CDR3 has 16 residues. The protocol was immunoSEQ multiplex PCR, while the TCRdb copy is restricted to in-frame clones and leaves out a portion. The sample consists of tens of thousands of clones, about 90% of them appearing once. The chain carries TRBV3-1 (or the pseudogene TRBV3-2) and TRBJ2-3; a possible D gene is TRBD2 (6 bases). The source of this sequence is a woman of 80 years or more with COVID-19, enrolled during active disease. Source material: peripheral blood. The CDR3 DNA reads TGTGCCAGCACTCCCCTTGCCTCGGCGTCGGAGGGAACGCAGTATTTT. Its translation is CASTPLASASEGTQYF.